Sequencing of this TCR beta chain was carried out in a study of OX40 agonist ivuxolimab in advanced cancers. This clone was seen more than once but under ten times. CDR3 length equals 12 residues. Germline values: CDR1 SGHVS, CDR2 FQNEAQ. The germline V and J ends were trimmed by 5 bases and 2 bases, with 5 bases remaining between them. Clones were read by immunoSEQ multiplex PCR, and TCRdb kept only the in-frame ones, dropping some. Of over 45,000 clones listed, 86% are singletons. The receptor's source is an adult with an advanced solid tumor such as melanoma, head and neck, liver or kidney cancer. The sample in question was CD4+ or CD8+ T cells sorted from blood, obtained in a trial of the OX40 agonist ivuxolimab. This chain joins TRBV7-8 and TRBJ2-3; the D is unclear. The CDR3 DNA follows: TGTGCCAGCAGCCCCTACACAGATACGCAGTATTTT. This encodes CASSPYTDTQYF. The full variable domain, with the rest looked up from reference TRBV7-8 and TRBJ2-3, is GAGVSQSPRYKVAKRGQDVALRCDPISGHVSLFWYQQALGQGPEFLTYFQNEAQLDKSGLPSDRFFAERPEGSVSTLKIQRTQQEDSAVYLCASSPYTDTQYFGPGTRLTVL.